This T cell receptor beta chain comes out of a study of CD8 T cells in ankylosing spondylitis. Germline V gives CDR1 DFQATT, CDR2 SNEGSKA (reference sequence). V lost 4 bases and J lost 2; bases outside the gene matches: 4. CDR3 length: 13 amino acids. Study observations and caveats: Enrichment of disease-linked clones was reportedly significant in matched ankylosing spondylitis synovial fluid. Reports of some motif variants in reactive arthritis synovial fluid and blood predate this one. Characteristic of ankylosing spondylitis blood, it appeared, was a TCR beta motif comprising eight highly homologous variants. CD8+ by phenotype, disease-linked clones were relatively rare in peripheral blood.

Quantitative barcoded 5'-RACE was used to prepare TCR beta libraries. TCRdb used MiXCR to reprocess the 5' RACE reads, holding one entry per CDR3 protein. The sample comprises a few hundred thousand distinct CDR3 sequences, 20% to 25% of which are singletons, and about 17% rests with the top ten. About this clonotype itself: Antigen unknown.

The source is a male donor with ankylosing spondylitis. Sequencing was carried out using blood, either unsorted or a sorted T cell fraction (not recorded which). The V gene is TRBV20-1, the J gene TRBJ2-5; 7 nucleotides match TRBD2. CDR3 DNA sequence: TGCAGTGCTAAACCAGCGGGGCAAGAGACCCAGTACTTC. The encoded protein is CSAKPAGQETQYF.